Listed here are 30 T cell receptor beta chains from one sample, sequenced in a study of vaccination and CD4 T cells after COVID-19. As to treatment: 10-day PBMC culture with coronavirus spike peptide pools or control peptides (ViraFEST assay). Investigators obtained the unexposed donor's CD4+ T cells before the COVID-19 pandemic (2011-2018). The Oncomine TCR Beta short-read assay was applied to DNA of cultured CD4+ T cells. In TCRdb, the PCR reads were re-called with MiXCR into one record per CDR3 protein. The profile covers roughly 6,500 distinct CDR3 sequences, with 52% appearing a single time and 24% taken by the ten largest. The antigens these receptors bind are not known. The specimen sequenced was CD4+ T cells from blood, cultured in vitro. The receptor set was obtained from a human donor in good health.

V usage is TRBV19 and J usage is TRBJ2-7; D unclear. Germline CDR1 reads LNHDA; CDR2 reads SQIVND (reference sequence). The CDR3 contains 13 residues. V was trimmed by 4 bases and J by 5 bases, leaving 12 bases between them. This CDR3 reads CASSTPGGNEQYF. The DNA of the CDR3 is TGTGCCAGTAGTACCCCCGGTGGTAACGAGCAGTACTTC.

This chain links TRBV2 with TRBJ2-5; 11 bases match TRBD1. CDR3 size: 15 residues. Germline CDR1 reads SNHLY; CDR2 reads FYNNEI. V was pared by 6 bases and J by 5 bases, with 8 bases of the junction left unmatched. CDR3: CASSTGTGGSETQYF. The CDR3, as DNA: TGTGCCAGCAGCACCGGGACAGGGGGTTCGGAGACCCAGTACTTC.

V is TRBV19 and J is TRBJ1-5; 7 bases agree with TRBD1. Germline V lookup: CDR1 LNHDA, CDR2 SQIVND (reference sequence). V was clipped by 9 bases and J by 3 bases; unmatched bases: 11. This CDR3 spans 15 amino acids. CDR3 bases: TGTGCCAGCACCCAGAACAGGGGCCCCAATCAGCCCCAGCATTTT. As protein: CASTQNRGPNQPQHF.

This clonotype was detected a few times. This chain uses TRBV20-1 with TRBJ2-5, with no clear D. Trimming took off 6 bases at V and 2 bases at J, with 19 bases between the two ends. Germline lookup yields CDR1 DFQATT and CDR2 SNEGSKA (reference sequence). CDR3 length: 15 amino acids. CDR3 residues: CSAPQLAGFQETQYF. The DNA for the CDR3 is TGCAGTGCCCCCCAGCTCGCCGGGTTTCAAGAGACCCAGTACTTC.

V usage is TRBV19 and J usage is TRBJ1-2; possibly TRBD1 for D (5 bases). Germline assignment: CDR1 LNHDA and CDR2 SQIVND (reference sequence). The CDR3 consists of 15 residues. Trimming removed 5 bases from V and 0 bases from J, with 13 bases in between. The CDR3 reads CASSPGQYPNYGYTF. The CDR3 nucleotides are TGTGCCAGTAGTCCAGGACAATACCCTAACTATGGCTACACCTTC. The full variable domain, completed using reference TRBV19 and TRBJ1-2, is DGGITQSPKYLFRKEGQNVTLSCEQNLNHDAMYWYRQDPGQGLRLIYYSQIVNDFQKGDIAEGYSVSREKKESFPLTVTSAQKNPTAFYLCASSPGQYPNYGYTFGSGTRLTVV.

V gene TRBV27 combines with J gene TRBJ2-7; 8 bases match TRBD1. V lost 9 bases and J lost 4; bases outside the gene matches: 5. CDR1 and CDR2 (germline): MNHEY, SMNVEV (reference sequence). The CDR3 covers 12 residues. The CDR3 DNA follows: TGTGCCAGTAGACAGGGGCCTTACGAGCAGTACTTC. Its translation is CASRQGPYEQYF.

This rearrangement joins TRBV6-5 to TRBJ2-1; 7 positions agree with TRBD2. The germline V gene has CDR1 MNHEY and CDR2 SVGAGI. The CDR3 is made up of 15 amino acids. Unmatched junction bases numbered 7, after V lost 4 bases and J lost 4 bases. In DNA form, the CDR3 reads TGTGCCAGCAGTTCGCAAGGGACTAAGTACAATGAGCAGTTCTTC. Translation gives CASSSQGTKYNEQFF.

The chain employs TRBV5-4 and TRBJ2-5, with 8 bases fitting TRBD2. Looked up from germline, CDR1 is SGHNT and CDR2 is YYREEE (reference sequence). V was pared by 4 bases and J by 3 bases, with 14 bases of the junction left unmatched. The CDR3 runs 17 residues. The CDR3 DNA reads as TGTGCCAGCAGCGGCCCGCGGGGGGACGCCGTTAAAGAGACCCAGTACTTC. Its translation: CASSGPRGDAVKETQYF.

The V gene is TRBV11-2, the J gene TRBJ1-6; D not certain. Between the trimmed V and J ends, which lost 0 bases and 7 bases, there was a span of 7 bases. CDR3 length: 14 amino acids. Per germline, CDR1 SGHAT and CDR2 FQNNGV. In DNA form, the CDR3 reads TGTGCCAGCAGCTTAGACCGCAGAAATTCACCCCTCCACTTT. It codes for CASSLDRRNSPLHF.

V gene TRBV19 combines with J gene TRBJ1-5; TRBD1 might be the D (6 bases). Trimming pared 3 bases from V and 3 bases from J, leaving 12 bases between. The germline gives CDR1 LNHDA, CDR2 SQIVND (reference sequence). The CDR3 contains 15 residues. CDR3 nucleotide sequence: TGTGCCAGTAGTATTGGTGACAGGATCAATCAGCCCCAGCATTTT. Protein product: CASSIGDRINQPQHF. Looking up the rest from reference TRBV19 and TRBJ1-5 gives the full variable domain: DGGITQSPKYLFRKEGQNVTLSCEQNLNHDAMYWYRQDPGQGLRLIYYSQIVNDFQKGDIAEGYSVSREKKESFPLTVTSAQKNPTAFYLCASSIGDRINQPQHFGDGTRLSIL.

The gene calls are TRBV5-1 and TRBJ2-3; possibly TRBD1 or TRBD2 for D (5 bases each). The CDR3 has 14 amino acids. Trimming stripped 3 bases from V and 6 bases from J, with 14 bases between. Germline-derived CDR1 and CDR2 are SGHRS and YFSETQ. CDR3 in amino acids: CASSSGRAADTQYF. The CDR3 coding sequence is TGCGCCAGCAGCTCGGGACGAGCGGCGGATACGCAGTATTTT.

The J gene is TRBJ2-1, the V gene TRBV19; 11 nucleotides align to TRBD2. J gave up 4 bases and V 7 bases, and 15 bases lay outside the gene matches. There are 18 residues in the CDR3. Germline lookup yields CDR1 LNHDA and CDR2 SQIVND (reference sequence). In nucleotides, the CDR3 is TGTGCCAGTAACCCCAGGTCCCCCGGGACTAGCGGTTACAATGAGCAGTTCTTC. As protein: CASNPRSPGTSGYNEQFF.

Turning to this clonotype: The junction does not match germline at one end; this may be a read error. CDR3 amino acids: CVSSFDRFYEQYF. The CDR3 DNA follows: TGTGTCAGCAGCTTTGACAGGTTTTACGAGCAGTACTTC. The rearrangement links TRBV11-2 to TRBJ2-7; tentative D call: TRBD1 (6 bases). This CDR3 comprises 13 residues. Per germline, CDR1 SGHAT and CDR2 FQNNGV.

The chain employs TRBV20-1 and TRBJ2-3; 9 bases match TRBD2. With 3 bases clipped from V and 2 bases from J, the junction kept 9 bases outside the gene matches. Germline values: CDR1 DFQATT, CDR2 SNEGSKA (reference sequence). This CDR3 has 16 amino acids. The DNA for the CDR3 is TGCAGTGCTAGTTTCGGAGCGGGAGGCTACACAGATACGCAGTATTTT. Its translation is CSASFGAGGYTDTQYF.

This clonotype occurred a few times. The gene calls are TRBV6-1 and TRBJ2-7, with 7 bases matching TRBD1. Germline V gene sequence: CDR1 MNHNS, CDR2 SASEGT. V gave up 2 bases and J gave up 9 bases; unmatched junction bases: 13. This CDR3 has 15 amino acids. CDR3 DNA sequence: TGTGCCAGCAGTGAACGGGAAACAGGGGTACCCAGGCAGTACTTC. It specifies CASSERETGVPRQYF.

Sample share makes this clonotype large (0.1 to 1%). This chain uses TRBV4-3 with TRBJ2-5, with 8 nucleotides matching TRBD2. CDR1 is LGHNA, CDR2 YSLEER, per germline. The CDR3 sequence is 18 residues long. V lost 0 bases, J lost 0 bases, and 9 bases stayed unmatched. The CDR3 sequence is CASSQDRTASGYQETQYF. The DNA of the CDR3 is TGCGCCAGCAGCCAAGATCGGACAGCTAGCGGGTACCAAGAGACCCAGTACTTC.

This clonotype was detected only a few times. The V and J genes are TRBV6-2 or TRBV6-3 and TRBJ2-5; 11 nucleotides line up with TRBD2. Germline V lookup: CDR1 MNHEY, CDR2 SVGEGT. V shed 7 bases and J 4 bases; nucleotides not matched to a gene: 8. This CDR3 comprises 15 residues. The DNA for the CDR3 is TGTGCCAGCACCGAGCGACTAGCGGGAAGAGAGACCCAGTACTTC. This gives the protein CASTERLAGRETQYF.

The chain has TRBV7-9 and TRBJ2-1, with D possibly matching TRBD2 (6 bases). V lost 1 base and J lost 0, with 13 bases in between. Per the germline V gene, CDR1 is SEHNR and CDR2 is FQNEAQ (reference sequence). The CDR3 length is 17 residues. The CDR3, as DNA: TGTGCCAGCAGCTTAGGCCTAGCGTATAGCTCCTACAATGAGCAGTTCTTC. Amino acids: CASSLGLAYSSYNEQFF.

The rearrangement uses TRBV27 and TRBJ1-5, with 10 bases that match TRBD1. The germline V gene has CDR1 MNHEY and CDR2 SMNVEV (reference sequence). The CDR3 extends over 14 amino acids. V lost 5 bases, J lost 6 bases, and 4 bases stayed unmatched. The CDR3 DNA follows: TGTGCCAGCAGTCCCGGGACAGGGGTTCAGCCCCAGCATTTT. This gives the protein CASSPGTGVQPQHF.

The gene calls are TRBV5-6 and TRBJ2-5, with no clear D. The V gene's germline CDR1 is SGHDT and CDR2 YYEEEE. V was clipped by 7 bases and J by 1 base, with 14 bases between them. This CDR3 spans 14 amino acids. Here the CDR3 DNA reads TGTGCCAGCGGCCACATAGATCTCCAAGAGACCCAGTACTTC. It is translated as CASGHIDLQETQYF. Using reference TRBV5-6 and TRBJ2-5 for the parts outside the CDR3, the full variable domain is DAGVTQSPTHLIKTRGQQVTLRCSPKSGHDTVSWYQQALGQGPQFIFQYYEEEERQRGNFPDRFSGHQFPNYSSELNVNALLLGDSALYLCASGHIDLQETQYFGPGTRLLVL.

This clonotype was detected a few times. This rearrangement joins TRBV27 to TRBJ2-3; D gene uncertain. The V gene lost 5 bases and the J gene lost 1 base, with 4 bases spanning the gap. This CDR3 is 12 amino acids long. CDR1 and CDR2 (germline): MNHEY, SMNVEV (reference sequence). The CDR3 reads CASSLGTDTQYF. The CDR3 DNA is TGTGCCAGCAGTCTCGGCACAGATACGCAGTATTTT.

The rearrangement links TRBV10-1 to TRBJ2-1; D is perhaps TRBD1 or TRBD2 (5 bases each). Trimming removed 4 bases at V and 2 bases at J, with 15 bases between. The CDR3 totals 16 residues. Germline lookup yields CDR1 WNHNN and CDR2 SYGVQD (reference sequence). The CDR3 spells CASSVEGVGAYNEQFF. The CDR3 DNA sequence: TGCGCCAGCAGTGTTGAGGGAGTGGGGGCCTACAATGAGCAGTTCTTC.

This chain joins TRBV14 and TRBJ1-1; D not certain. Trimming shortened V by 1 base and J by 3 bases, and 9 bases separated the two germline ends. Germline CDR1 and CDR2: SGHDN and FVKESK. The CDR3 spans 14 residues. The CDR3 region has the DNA TGTGCCAGCAGCCAAGTCGGTAGGGACACTGAAGCTTTCTTT. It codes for CASSQVGRDTEAFF. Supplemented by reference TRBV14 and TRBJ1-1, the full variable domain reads EAGVTQFPSHSVIEKGQTVTLRCDPISGHDNLYWYRRVMGKEIKFLLHFVKESKQDESGMPNNRFLAERTGGTYSTLKVQPAELEDSGVYFCASSQVGRDTEAFFGQGTRLTVV.

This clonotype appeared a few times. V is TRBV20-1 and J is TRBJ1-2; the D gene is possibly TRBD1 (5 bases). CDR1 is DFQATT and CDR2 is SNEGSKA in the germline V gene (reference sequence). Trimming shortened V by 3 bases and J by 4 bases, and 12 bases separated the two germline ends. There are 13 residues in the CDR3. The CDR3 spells CSARYGAIYGYTF. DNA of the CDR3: TGCAGTGCTAGGTACGGGGCTATCTATGGCTACACCTTC.

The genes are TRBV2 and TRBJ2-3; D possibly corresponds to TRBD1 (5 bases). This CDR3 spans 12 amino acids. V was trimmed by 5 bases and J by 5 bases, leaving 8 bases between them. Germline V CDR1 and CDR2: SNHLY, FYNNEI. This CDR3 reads CASSTGGDTQYF. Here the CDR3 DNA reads TGTGCCAGCAGTACAGGTGGAGATACGCAGTATTTT.

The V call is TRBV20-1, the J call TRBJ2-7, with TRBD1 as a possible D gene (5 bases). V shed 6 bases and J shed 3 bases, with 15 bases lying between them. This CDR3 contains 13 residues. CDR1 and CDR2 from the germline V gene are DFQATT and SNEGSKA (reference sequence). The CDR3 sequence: CSARQRFRYEQYF. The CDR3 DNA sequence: TGCAGTGCCAGACAGAGATTTCGCTACGAGCAGTACTTC.

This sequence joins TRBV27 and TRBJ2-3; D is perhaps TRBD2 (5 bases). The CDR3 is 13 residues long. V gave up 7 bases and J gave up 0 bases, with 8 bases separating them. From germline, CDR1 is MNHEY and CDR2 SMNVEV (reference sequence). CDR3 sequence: CASTRGSTDTQYF. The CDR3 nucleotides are TGTGCCAGCACGAGAGGGAGCACAGATACGCAGTATTTT.

CDR3 bases: TGTGCCAGCAGCTTTTACAGGGGTTGGACTGAAGCTTTCTTT. The encoded protein is CASSFYRGWTEAFF. The chain employs TRBV7-9 and TRBJ1-1, with 7 bases identical to TRBD1. The trim removed 3 bases at V and 5 bases at J, leaving 6 bases unmatched. Germline assignment: CDR1 SEHNR and CDR2 FQNEAQ (reference sequence). This CDR3 spans 14 amino acids.

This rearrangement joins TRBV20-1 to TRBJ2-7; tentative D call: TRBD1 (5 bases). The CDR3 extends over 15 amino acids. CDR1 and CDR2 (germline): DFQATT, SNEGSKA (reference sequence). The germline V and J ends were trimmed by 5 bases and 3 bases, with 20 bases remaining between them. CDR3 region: CSALPPPRQRYEQYF. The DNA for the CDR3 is TGCAGTGCTCTACCCCCTCCGAGACAGCGCTACGAGCAGTACTTC.

The CDR3 DNA is TGTGCCAGCAGCGGCGGGGACAGGGCAGACTATGGCTACACCTTC. Translated: CASSGGDRADYGYTF. The chain has TRBV9 and TRBJ1-2; TRBD1 aligns across 9 bases. CDR1 and CDR2 from the germline V gene are SGDLS and YYNGEE. The V and J ends lost 3 bases and 3 bases, in that order; junction bases with no gene match: 6. The CDR3 is 15 residues long.